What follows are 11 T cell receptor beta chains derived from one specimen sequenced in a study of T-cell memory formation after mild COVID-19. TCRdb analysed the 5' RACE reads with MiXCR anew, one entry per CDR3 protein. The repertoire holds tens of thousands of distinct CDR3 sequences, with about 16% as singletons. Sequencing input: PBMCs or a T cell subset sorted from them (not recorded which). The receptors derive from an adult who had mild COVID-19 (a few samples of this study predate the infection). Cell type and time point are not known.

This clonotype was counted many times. CDR3: CASPLSSVPGANVLTF. CDR3 nucleotides: TGTGCCAGCCCCTTGAGTTCAGTCCCTGGGGCCAACGTCCTGACTTTC. The chain recombines TRBV12-3 or TRBV12-4 with TRBJ2-6; D not certain. The CDR3 consists of 16 residues. Trimming left V 8 bases short and J 2 bases short, with 16 bases between.

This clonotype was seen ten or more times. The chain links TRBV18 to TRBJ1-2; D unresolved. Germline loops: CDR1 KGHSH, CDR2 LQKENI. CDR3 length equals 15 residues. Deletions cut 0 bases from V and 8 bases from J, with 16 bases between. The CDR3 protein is CASSPPTNLRSGYTF. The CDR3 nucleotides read TGTGCCAGCTCACCACCTACCAATCTCAGGTCAGGCTACACCTTC.

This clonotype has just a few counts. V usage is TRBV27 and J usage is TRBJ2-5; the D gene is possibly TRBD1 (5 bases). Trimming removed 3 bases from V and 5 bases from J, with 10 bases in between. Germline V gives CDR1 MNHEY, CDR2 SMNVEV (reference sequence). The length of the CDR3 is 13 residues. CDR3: CASSFLSGETQYF. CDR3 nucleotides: TGTGCCAGCAGTTTTCTGTCAGGGGAGACCCAGTACTTC.

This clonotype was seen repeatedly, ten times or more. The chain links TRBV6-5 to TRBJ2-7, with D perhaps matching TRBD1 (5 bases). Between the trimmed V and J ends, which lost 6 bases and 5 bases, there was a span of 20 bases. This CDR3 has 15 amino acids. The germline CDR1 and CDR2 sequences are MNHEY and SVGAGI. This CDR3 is CASRRGHLLAHEQYF. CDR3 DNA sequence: TGTGCCAGCAGGCGAGGACACCTCCTCGCGCACGAGCAGTACTTC.

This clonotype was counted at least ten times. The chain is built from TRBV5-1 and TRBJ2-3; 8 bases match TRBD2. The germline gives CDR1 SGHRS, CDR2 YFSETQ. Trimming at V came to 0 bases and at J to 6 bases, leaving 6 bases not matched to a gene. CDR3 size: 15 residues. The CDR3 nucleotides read TGCGCCAGCAGCTTGGCGGTAGCGGGATCCGATACGCAGTATTTT. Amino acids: CASSLAVAGSDTQYF.

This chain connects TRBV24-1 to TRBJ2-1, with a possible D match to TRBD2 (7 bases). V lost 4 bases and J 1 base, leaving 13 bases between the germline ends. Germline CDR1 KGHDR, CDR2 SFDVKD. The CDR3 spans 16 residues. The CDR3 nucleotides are TGTGCCACCAGTGAAAGCGGGACAAGGTCCTACAATGAGCAGTTCTTC. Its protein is CATSESGTRSYNEQFF.

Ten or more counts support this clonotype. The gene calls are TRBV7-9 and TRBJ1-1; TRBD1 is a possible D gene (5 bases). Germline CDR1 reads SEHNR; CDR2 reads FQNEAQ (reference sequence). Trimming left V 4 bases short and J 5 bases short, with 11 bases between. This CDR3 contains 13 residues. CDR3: CASSYQGATEAFF. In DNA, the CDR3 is TGTGCCAGCAGCTATCAGGGCGCGACTGAAGCTTTCTTT.

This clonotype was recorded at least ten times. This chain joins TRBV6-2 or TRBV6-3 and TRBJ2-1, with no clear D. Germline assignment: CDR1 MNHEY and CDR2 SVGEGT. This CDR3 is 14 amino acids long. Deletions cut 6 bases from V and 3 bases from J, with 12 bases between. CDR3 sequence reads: CASSSNPNYNEQFF. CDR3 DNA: TGTGCCAGCAGCTCTAACCCGAACTACAATGAGCAGTTCTTC.

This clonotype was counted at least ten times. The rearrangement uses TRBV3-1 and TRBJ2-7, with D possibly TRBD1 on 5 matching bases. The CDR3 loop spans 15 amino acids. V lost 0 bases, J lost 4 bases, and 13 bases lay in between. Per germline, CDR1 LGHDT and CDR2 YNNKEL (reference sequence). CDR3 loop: CASSQDPREAYEQYF. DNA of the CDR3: TGTGCCAGCAGCCAAGATCCCAGGGAAGCATACGAGCAGTACTTC.

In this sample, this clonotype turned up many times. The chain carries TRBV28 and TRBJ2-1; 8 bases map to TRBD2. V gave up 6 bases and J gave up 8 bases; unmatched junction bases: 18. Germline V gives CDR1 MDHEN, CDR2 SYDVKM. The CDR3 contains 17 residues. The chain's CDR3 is CASSLGLTSGMSDEQFF. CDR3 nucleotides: TGTGCCAGCAGCCTCGGGCTTACTAGCGGAATGTCGGATGAGCAGTTCTTC. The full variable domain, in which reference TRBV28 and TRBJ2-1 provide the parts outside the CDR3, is DVKVTQSSRYLVKRTGEKVFLECVQDMDHENMFWYRQDPGLGLRLIYFSYDVKMKEKGDIPEGYSVSREKKERFSLILESASTNQTSMYLCASSLGLTSGMSDEQFFGPGTRLTVL.

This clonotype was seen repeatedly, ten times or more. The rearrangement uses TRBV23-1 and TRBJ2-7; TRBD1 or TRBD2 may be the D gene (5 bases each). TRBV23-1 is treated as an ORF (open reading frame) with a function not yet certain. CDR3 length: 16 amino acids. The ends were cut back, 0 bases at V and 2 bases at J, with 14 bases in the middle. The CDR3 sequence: CASSQSAARDPYEQYF. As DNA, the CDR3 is TGCGCCAGCAGTCAATCGGCGGCTCGGGACCCCTACGAGCAGTACTTC.